The 17 T cell receptor beta chains below were found in one sample sequenced in a study of T-cell memory formation after mild COVID-19. TCRdb passed the 5' RACE reads through MiXCR, listing each CDR3 protein once. The sample has about 540,000 distinct CDR3 sequences, around 20% seen once. Sequencing input: PBMCs or a T cell subset sorted from them (not recorded which). Receptors originate from an adult woman who had mild COVID-19 (a few samples of this study predate the infection). Cell type and time point are not known.

This clonotype was seen more than once but under ten times. V gene TRBV5-1 combines with J gene TRBJ1-1; D is possibly TRBD1 (6 bases). V shed 0 bases and J shed 11 bases, with 17 bases lying between them. The V gene's germline CDR1 is SGHRS and CDR2 YFSETQ. This CDR3 has 14 amino acids. CDR3 protein: CASSLELLQGRAFF. CDR3 nucleotide sequence: TGCGCCAGCAGCTTGGAGTTATTACAGGGAAGGGCTTTCTTT.

This clonotype was found a few times. V and J are TRBV7-2 and TRBJ2-3, with 8 bases lining up with TRBD2. V lost 0 bases, J lost 9 bases, and 5 bases stayed unmatched. CDR1 and CDR2 from the germline V gene are SGHTA and FQGNSA. The CDR3 runs to 14 residues. The CDR3 DNA follows: TGTGCCAGCAGCTTAGCGGGGACTAGTGACACGCAGTATTTT. Encoded protein: CASSLAGTSDTQYF.

This clonotype turned up a few times. The rearrangement links TRBV5-5 to TRBJ1-6; D gene unclear. V was cut by 3 bases and J by 9 bases, with 7 bases left in between. This CDR3 comprises 12 residues. Germline CDR1 and CDR2: SGHKS and YYEKEE (reference sequence). CDR3 amino acids: CASSWKGSPLHF. DNA for the CDR3: TGTGCCAGCAGCTGGAAGGGTTCACCCCTCCACTTT.

V gene TRBV6-1 combines with J gene TRBJ2-3; 8 nucleotides align to TRBD1. From germline, CDR1 is MNHNS and CDR2 SASEGT. Trimming cost V 1 base and J 5 bases; bases outside gene matches: 5. This CDR3 is built from 15 residues. CDR3: CASSEGGTGGDTQYF. Here the CDR3 DNA reads TGTGCCAGCAGTGAAGGAGGGACAGGAGGAGATACGCAGTATTTT.

V is TRBV7-2 and J is TRBJ1-5; D might be TRBD1 (5 bases). CDR1 SGHTA and CDR2 FQGNSA come from the germline V gene. The CDR3 contains 16 residues. Trimming pared 2 bases from V and 5 bases from J, leaving 16 bases between. The chain's CDR3 is CASSLLAARVDQPQHF. The CDR3 DNA follows: TGTGCCAGCAGCTTATTGGCGGCCAGGGTGGATCAGCCCCAGCATTTT.

This clonotype turned up a few times. The chain employs TRBV10-3 and TRBJ1-1, with D hard to call. Germline V CDR1 and CDR2: ENHRY, SYGVKD. This CDR3 contains 15 residues. V lost 0 bases and J lost 5, with 13 bases in between. The CDR3 DNA reads as TGTGCCATCAGTGAGTCGGCCACTAAGGGAACTGAAGCTTTCTTT. It encodes CAISESATKGTEAFF.

The chain links TRBV6-5 to TRBJ2-1, with 7 bases identical to TRBD2. The CDR3 is made up of 13 amino acids. V shed 7 bases and J 8 bases; nucleotides not matched to a gene: 8. CDR1 and CDR2 from the germline V gene are MNHEY and SVGAGI. The CDR3 is CASTGRPGDEQFF. In nucleotides, the CDR3 is TGTGCCAGCACCGGGAGGCCGGGGGATGAGCAGTTCTTC.

The chain has TRBV24-1 and TRBJ1-5; TRBD1 agrees at 9 bases. V was clipped by 9 bases and J by 4 bases; unmatched bases: 3. Per germline, CDR1 KGHDR and CDR2 SFDVKD. The CDR3 consists of 13 residues. As DNA, the CDR3 is TGTGCCACCCAGGACAGGGGTAATCAGCCCCAGCATTTT. Translated: CATQDRGNQPQHF.

This clonotype was found a few times. This chain uses TRBV7-9 with TRBJ2-5, with 8 bases fitting TRBD1. Germline loops: CDR1 SEHNR, CDR2 FQNEAQ (reference sequence). The trim removed 3 bases at V and 5 bases at J, leaving 5 bases unmatched. This CDR3 spans 14 amino acids. The CDR3: CASSFGQGGETQYF. The CDR3 nucleotides read TGTGCCAGCAGCTTCGGACAGGGTGGCGAGACCCAGTACTTC.

The gene calls are TRBV24-1 and TRBJ2-1, with D possibly being TRBD1 (5 bases). The CDR3 consists of 14 residues. Germline CDR1 KGHDR, CDR2 SFDVKD. The V and J ends lost 1 base and 12 bases respectively, with 15 bases between them. The CDR3 nucleotides are TGTGCCACCAGTGATTTATTAATTGGGGCGGTGCAGTTCTTC. Residues: CATSDLLIGAVQFF.

The chain recombines TRBV29-1 with TRBJ1-1; perhaps TRBD1 as D (6 bases). V shed 7 bases and J shed 7 bases, with 16 bases lying between them. Germline lookup yields CDR1 SQVTM and CDR2 ANQGSEA. The CDR3 totals 12 residues. The CDR3 reads CSATTRGDEAFF. Written as DNA, the CDR3 is TGCAGCGCTACGACCAGGGGTGATGAAGCTTTCTTT.

This clonotype has just a few counts. V gene TRBV2 combines with J gene TRBJ2-7; 14 bases align to TRBD2. The length of the CDR3 is 15 residues. The V segment lost 6 bases and the J segment 4 bases; nucleotides outside the gene matches: 5. Germline CDR1 is SNHLY and CDR2 is FYNNEI. The DNA of the CDR3 is TGTGCCAGCAGAACCGGGACTAGCGGGGGTTACGAGCAGTACTTC. It yields the protein CASRTGTSGGYEQYF.

The chain joins TRBV27 to TRBJ1-3, with D perhaps matching TRBD1 (5 bases). Germline V gene data show CDR1 as MNHEY and CDR2 as SMNVEV (reference sequence). The CDR3 loop spans 14 amino acids. The V gene lost 8 bases and the J gene lost 0 bases, with 11 bases spanning the gap. The CDR3 loop is CASGPTDSGNTIYF. The CDR3 nucleotides read TGTGCCAGCGGACCGACAGACTCTGGAAACACCATATATTTT.

This clonotype was recorded a few times. The V call is TRBV7-3, the J call TRBJ2-2; 8 nucleotides align to TRBD1. This CDR3 comprises 17 residues. J gave up 6 bases and V 5 bases, and 14 bases lay outside the gene matches. Looked up from germline, CDR1 is SGHTA and CDR2 is FQGTGA. CDR3 residues: CASSISPGTGGAGELFF. CDR3 nucleotide sequence: TGTGCCAGCAGCATCTCCCCCGGGACAGGCGGCGCCGGGGAGCTGTTTTTT.

The J gene is TRBJ2-1, the V gene TRBV24-1; D might be TRBD2 (6 bases). The germline gives CDR1 KGHDR, CDR2 SFDVKD. This CDR3 has 17 residues. Trimming cost V 4 bases and J 4 bases, with 19 bases left between them. CDR3 residues: CATSEDTPGVGYNEQFF. The DNA for the CDR3 is TGTGCCACCAGTGAGGATACGCCGGGAGTGGGGTACAATGAGCAGTTCTTC.

The chain carries TRBV2 and TRBJ2-1; TRBD1 agrees at 10 bases. The V segment lost 8 bases and the J segment 9 bases; nucleotides outside the gene matches: 10. Germline loops: CDR1 SNHLY, CDR2 FYNNEI. The CDR3 totals 14 residues. Here the CDR3 reads CASHRQGALGEQFF. The CDR3, as DNA: TGTGCCAGCCATAGACAGGGGGCGTTGGGTGAGCAGTTCTTC.

The V call is TRBV6-5, the J call TRBJ2-4, with D tentatively TRBD2 (5 bases). Trimming cost V 5 bases and J 1 base, with 15 bases left between them. CDR3 length: 16 residues. Per the germline V gene, CDR1 is MNHEY and CDR2 is SVGAGI. CDR3 coding DNA: TGTGCCAGCAGTAGGACGCGGGCCTGGGCCAAAAACATTCAGTACTTC. Residues: CASSRTRAWAKNIQYF.